Each of the 32 T cell receptor beta chains below was sequenced from the same sample in a study of shared clonotypes between healthy human individuals. TCRdb keeps only in-frame clones here, not all; method: immunoSEQ multiplex PCR. The sample consists of some 660,000 clones, 60% to 75% of them appearing once. Material: memory CD4+ T cells sorted from blood. Regarding subset: CD45RA-negative fraction. The source of these receptors is a woman in her 30s in good health.

The genes are TRBV5-4 and TRBJ2-7, with TRBD2 matching over 8 bases. The CDR3 runs 14 residues. Trimming cost V 0 bases and J 2 bases; bases outside gene matches: 1. The germline V gene encodes CDR1 SGHNT and CDR2 YYREEE (reference sequence). The CDR3 nucleotides read TGTGCCAGCAGCTTGGACGGGGGGGCCTACGAGCAGTACTTC. Translation gives CASSLDGGAYEQYF.

The rearrangement links TRBV19 to TRBJ1-4, with 8 nucleotides matching TRBD1. Germline CDR1 and CDR2: LNHDA and SQIVND (reference sequence). CDR3 length: 13 residues. Trimming at V came to 5 bases and at J to 11 bases, leaving 7 bases not matched to a gene. The CDR3 reads CASSSRGLTKLFF. CDR3 DNA: TGTGCCAGTAGTTCCAGGGGGCTGACCAAACTGTTTTTT. Using reference TRBV19 and TRBJ1-4 for the parts outside the CDR3, the full variable domain is DGGITQSPKYLFRKEGQNVTLSCEQNLNHDAMYWYRQDPGQGLRLIYYSQIVNDFQKGDIAEGYSVSREKKESFPLTVTSAQKNPTAFYLCASSSRGLTKLFFGSGTQLSVL.

In its sample, this clone was seen a few times. The chain carries TRBV7-2 and TRBJ1-2, with unresolved D. Germline assignment: CDR1 SGHTA and CDR2 FQGNSA. Trimming removed 3 bases at V and 12 bases at J, with 14 bases between. The CDR3 consists of 12 residues. The CDR3 protein is CASSFYSGLDTF. The CDR3 bases are TGTGCCAGCAGCTTTTATTCGGGGTTAGACACCTTC.

This clone was recorded at least ten times. This chain links TRBV6-6 with TRBJ2-7, with D perhaps given as TRBD1 or TRBD2 (5 bases each). Trimming took off 5 bases at V and 7 bases at J, with 12 bases between the two ends. The CDR3 length is 12 residues. Germline loops: CDR1 MNHNY, CDR2 SVGAGI (reference sequence). Written as DNA, the CDR3 is TGTGCCAGCAGTGTTTCTGGGGGAGAGCAGTACTTC. It yields the protein CASSVSGGEQYF.

This clone was picked up one time. The chain employs TRBV5-4 and TRBJ1-2, with a tentative D call TRBD1 (5 bases). This CDR3 has 14 amino acids. V was shortened by 4 bases and J by 0 bases, with 10 bases between the two germline ends. Per germline, CDR1 SGHNT and CDR2 YYREEE (reference sequence). In nucleotides, the CDR3 is TGTGCCAGCAGCCCCCCGGGGGCTAACTATGGCTACACCTTC. It is translated as CASSPPGANYGYTF.

This sequence joins TRBV29-1 and TRBJ2-5; no firm D call. The germline gives CDR1 SQVTM, CDR2 ANQGSEA. The CDR3 sequence is 12 residues long. With 3 bases removed from V and 3 bases from J, the gap between germline ends came to 8 bases. The chain's CDR3 is CSVEFSKETQYF. CDR3 in DNA: TGCAGCGTTGAGTTCAGCAAAGAGACCCAGTACTTC.

V usage is TRBV28 and J usage is TRBJ2-1; no definite D call. Germline V CDR1 and CDR2: MDHEN, SYDVKM. With 6 bases removed from V and 6 bases from J, the gap between germline ends came to 9 bases. The CDR3 spans 12 residues. CDR3 bases: TGTGCCAGCAGGGAGTACTCCAATGAGCAGTTCTTC. Residues: CASREYSNEQFF. The full variable domain, completed using reference TRBV28 and TRBJ2-1, is DVKVTQSSRYLVKRTGEKVFLECVQDMDHENMFWYRQDPGLGLRLIYFSYDVKMKEKGDIPEGYSVSREKKERFSLILESASTNQTSMYLCASREYSNEQFFGPGTRLTVL.

This chain joins TRBV28 and TRBJ1-2, with D possibly TRBD1 on 6 matching bases. V lost 8 bases and J 4 bases, leaving 17 bases between the germline ends. The CDR3 is 14 amino acids. Germline CDR1 MDHEN, CDR2 SYDVKM. DNA for the CDR3: TGTGCCAGCGTTCTGGGGGGGGCACCCTATGGCTACACCTTC. Translated: CASVLGGAPYGYTF.

The rearrangement joins TRBV5-6 to TRBJ1-4; TRBD1 might be the D (5 bases). The CDR3 covers 14 residues. CDR1 is SGHDT and CDR2 is YYEEEE in the germline V gene. The V and J ends lost 1 base and 1 base respectively, with 5 bases between them. The CDR3 nucleotides are TGTGCCAGCAGCTTGACAGGAACTAATGAAAAACTGTTTTTT. It codes for CASSLTGTNEKLFF.

As to this clone: One end of the junction fails to match germline, which may point to a read error. The chain recombines TRBV20-1 with TRBJ1-2; D is uncertain. The CDR3 has 11 residues. The germline V gene encodes CDR1 DFQATT and CDR2 SNEGSKA (reference sequence). The CDR3 region is CSAIGNSGYTF. CDR3 bases: TGCAGCGCAATCGGAAACTCTGGCTACACCTTC.

Here the CDR3 DNA reads TGTGCCAGCAGCAACCTCAGAAGTGGAACTAGCACAGATACGCAGTATTTT. It is translated as CASSNLRSGTSTDTQYF. The rearrangement links TRBV27 to TRBJ2-3; D is unresolved. The CDR3 covers 17 residues. V dropped 6 bases and J dropped 0 bases, with 19 bases sitting between them. Germline assignment: CDR1 MNHEY and CDR2 SMNVEV (reference sequence).

Notes on this clone: This sample also contains other DNA sequences that code for the same CDR3. The chain combines TRBV19 with TRBJ2-3; tentative D call: TRBD2 (5 bases). V lost 4 bases and J lost 6, with 5 bases in between. This CDR3 has 11 residues. Per the germline V gene, CDR1 is LNHDA and CDR2 is SQIVND (reference sequence). DNA of the CDR3: TGTGCCAGTAGTAGGAGGGATACGCAGTATTTT. Translation gives CASSRRDTQYF.

This chain links TRBV7-7 with TRBJ1-3, with no clear D. CDR3 size: 15 residues. V dropped 2 bases and J dropped 0 bases, with 8 bases sitting between them. Germline V gene lookup returns CDR1 SSHAT and CDR2 FNYEAQ (reference sequence). The CDR3 bases are TGTGCCAGCAGCTTATACGGAGACTCTGGAAACACCATATATTTT. Translation: CASSLYGDSGNTIYF.

This chain joins TRBV19 and TRBJ2-2, with D perhaps matching TRBD1 (5 bases). Deletions cut 6 bases from V and 3 bases from J, with 11 bases between. Germline CDR1 is LNHDA and CDR2 is SQIVND (reference sequence). CDR3 length: 14 residues. The CDR3 is CASRDQGYTGELFF. The CDR3 region has the DNA TGTGCCAGTAGAGACCAGGGATACACCGGGGAGCTGTTTTTT.

The chain uses TRBV5-1 and TRBJ1-4; 10 bases align to TRBD1. The CDR3 covers 15 residues. After removal of 2 bases from V and 6 bases from J, the junction contained 4 bases not matched to a gene. The germline V gene encodes CDR1 SGHRS and CDR2 YFSETQ. CDR3 DNA: TGCGCCAGCAGCTTCCCCGGGACAGGGGATGAAAAACTGTTTTTT. Protein: CASSFPGTGDEKLFF. Combining the CDR3 with reference TRBV5-1 and TRBJ1-4 gives the whole variable domain KAGVTQTPRYLIKTRGQQVTLSCSPISGHRSVSWYQQTPGQGLQFLFEYFSETQRNKGNFPGRFSGRQFSNSRSEMNVSTLELGDSALYLCASSFPGTGDEKLFFGSGTQLSVL.

The V gene is TRBV19, the J gene TRBJ2-7; D uncertain. V lost 0 bases and J 2 bases, leaving 11 bases between the germline ends. Germline CDR1 reads LNHDA; CDR2 reads SQIVND (reference sequence). The CDR3 is 15 amino acids. The CDR3 protein is CASSIDPANTYEQYF. Written as DNA, the CDR3 is TGTGCCAGTAGTATAGATCCGGCTAATACCTACGAGCAGTACTTC.

The chain couples TRBV19 to TRBJ2-7, with 11 bases that match TRBD1. V lost 6 bases and J lost 2; bases outside the gene matches: 3. The germline CDR1 and CDR2 sequences are LNHDA and SQIVND (reference sequence). This CDR3 has 14 amino acids. The DNA of the CDR3 is TGTGCCAGTAGCCTGGACAGGGGGCCCTACGAGCAGTACTTC. Protein sequence: CASSLDRGPYEQYF.

This rearrangement joins TRBV19 to TRBJ1-2; a weak D match, TRBD1 (5 bases). Germline V gene data show CDR1 as LNHDA and CDR2 as SQIVND (reference sequence). CDR3 length equals 15 residues. V was trimmed by 6 bases and J by 6 bases, leaving 20 bases between them. CDR3 DNA: TGTGCCAGTAGCACATTCAAAGGAGGGGACCATGGCTACACCTTC. This sequence encodes CASSTFKGGDHGYTF.

This chain joins TRBV28 and TRBJ2-7, with D hard to call. The CDR3 sequence is 12 residues long. Germline V gene lookup returns CDR1 MDHEN and CDR2 SYDVKM. The V end lost 2 bases, the J end lost 4 bases, and 6 bases lay between the germline ends. CDR3 region: CASSLHGYEQYF. Here the CDR3 DNA reads TGTGCCAGCAGTTTACATGGTTACGAGCAGTACTTC.

The rearrangement uses TRBV5-6 and TRBJ1-3; 9 bases are shared with TRBD1. V gave up 3 bases and J gave up 5 bases; unmatched junction bases: 3. CDR3 size: 14 residues. Germline assignment: CDR1 SGHDT and CDR2 YYEEEE. The CDR3: CASSSGQGRNTIYF. For the CDR3, the DNA is TGTGCCAGCAGCTCGGGACAGGGTAGAAACACCATATATTTT.

The chain combines TRBV11-2 with TRBJ1-1; D is uncertain. V was trimmed by 5 bases and J by 0 bases, leaving 7 bases between them. The CDR3 is 13 amino acids. Germline assignment: CDR1 SGHAT and CDR2 FQNNGV. In DNA form, the CDR3 reads TGTGCCAGCAGCACCCAAATGAACACTGAAGCTTTCTTT. It translates to CASSTQMNTEAFF.

The V call is TRBV14, the J call TRBJ2-1; D is possibly TRBD2 (6 bases). V was shortened by 8 bases and J by 7 bases, with 15 bases between the two germline ends. The germline V gene has CDR1 SGHDN and CDR2 FVKESK. This CDR3 contains 13 residues. CDR3 in amino acids: CASGPGSGNEQFF. The CDR3 bases are TGTGCCAGCGGGCCGGGGAGCGGGAATGAGCAGTTCTTC.

CDR3: CASSTDRERYGYTF. The CDR3 DNA is TGTGCCAGCAGTACTGACAGGGAGCGCTATGGCTACACCTTC. The chain links TRBV27 to TRBJ1-2, with 7 bases identical to TRBD1. CDR1 is MNHEY, CDR2 SMNVEV, per germline (reference sequence). CDR3 length: 14 residues. Losses at the gene ends were 5 bases for V and 4 bases for J; bases not matched to a gene: 7.

This clone was found many times. The chain employs TRBV19 and TRBJ1-5; D unresolved. CDR1 and CDR2 (germline): LNHDA, SQIVND (reference sequence). CDR3 length: 14 amino acids. V lost 3 bases and J lost 3, with 9 bases in between. The CDR3, as DNA: TGTGCCAGTAGTATCAGCGGGGACAATCAGCCCCAGCATTTT. This sequence encodes CASSISGDNQPQHF.

This clone was found a few times. This sample also contains other DNA sequences that code for the same CDR3. V is TRBV18 and J is TRBJ1-5; D gene unclear. Germline assignment: CDR1 KGHSH and CDR2 LQKENI. The ends were cut back, 3 bases at V and 5 bases at J, with 8 bases in the middle. This CDR3 spans 13 amino acids. CDR3 amino acids: CASSPQGDQPQHF. As DNA, the CDR3 is TGTGCCAGCTCACCTCAAGGAGATCAGCCCCAGCATTTT.

The gene calls are TRBV2 and TRBJ2-7, with 12 bases matching TRBD2. Germline V gene data show CDR1 as SNHLY and CDR2 as FYNNEI. The CDR3 has 14 amino acids. The V and J ends lost 10 bases and 7 bases, in that order; junction bases with no gene match: 11. CDR3 in amino acids: CAIRWTSGAREQYF. CDR3 nucleotide sequence: TGTGCCATCCGATGGACTAGCGGGGCCAGGGAGCAGTACTTC.

The chain is built from TRBV29-1 and TRBJ2-5; D might be TRBD2 (6 bases). V was trimmed by 6 bases and J by 7 bases, leaving 21 bases between them. CDR3 size: 14 residues. Germline-derived CDR1 and CDR2 are SQVTM and ANQGSEA. The CDR3, as DNA: TGCAGCGTGGATTCGGAGACAGTCGGGGGGACCCAGTACTTC. Translation: CSVDSETVGGTQYF.

The CDR3 sequence: CASSSPLGEQFF. The DNA of the CDR3 is TGTGCCAGCAGTTCCCCCCTTGGTGAGCAGTTCTTC. The J gene is TRBJ2-1, the V gene TRBV27; D gene uncertain. Germline V gene lookup returns CDR1 MNHEY and CDR2 SMNVEV (reference sequence). CDR3 length: 12 amino acids. V was trimmed by 4 bases and J by 9 bases, leaving 10 bases between them.

V usage is TRBV28 and J usage is TRBJ1-4, with 7 bases aligning to TRBD1. This CDR3 has 17 residues. Germline-derived CDR1 and CDR2 are MDHEN and SYDVKM. V was clipped by 6 bases and J by 5 bases; unmatched bases: 15. CDR3 loop: CASRPVLRDRINEKLFF. In DNA form, the CDR3 reads TGTGCCAGCAGGCCAGTTCTCCGGGACAGAATAAATGAAAAACTGTTTTTT. The complete variable domain, with remaining parts taken from reference TRBV28 and TRBJ1-4, reads DVKVTQSSRYLVKRTGEKVFLECVQDMDHENMFWYRQDPGLGLRLIYFSYDVKMKEKGDIPEGYSVSREKKERFSLILESASTNQTSMYLCASRPVLRDRINEKLFFGSGTQLSVL.

The V call is TRBV28, the J call TRBJ1-1; 7 positions agree with TRBD1. This CDR3 contains 13 residues. After removal of 3 bases from V and 5 bases from J, the junction contained 3 bases not matched to a gene. The germline V gene encodes CDR1 MDHEN and CDR2 SYDVKM. The CDR3 nucleotides read TGTGCCAGCAGTTTCTCCAGGGGGACTGAAGCTTTCTTT. Residues: CASSFSRGTEAFF.

This chain joins TRBV28 and TRBJ1-1; TRBD1 matches at 7 bases. V lost 5 bases and J lost 8; bases outside the gene matches: 8. The CDR3 has 13 amino acids. Germline V gives CDR1 MDHEN, CDR2 SYDVKM. CDR3: CASSRDATGEAFF. CDR3 bases: TGTGCCAGCAGTAGGGACGCGACAGGGGAAGCTTTCTTT.

V is TRBV19 and J is TRBJ2-1; 7 nucleotides agree with TRBD1. This CDR3 has 14 residues. J lost 8 bases, V lost 2 bases, and 6 bases had no gene match. The germline CDR1 and CDR2 sequences are LNHDA and SQIVND (reference sequence). This chain's CDR3 is CASSIRIGGYEQFF. DNA of the CDR3: TGTGCCAGTAGTATACGAATAGGGGGCTATGAGCAGTTCTTC.